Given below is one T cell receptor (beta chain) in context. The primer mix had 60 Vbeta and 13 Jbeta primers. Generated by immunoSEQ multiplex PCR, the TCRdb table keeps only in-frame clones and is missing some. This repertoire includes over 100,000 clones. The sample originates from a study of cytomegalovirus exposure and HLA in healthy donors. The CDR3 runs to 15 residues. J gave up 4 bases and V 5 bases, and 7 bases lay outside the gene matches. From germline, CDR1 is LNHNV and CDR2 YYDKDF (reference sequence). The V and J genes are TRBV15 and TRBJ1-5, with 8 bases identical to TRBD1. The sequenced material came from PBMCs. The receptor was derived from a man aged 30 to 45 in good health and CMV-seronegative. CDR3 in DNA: TGTGCCACCAGCGGAGGACAGGGAAGTAATCAGCCCCAGCATTTT. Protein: CATSGGQGSNQPQHF. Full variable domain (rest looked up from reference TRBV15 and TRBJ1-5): DAMVIQNPRYQVTQFGKPVTLSCSQTLNHNVMYWYQQKSSQAPKLLFHYYDKDFNNEADTPDNFQSRRPNTSFCFLDIRSPGLGDTAMYLCATSGGQGSNQPQHFGDGTRLSIL.